This T cell receptor (beta chain) was identified in a study of T cell responses to AZD1222 COVID-19 vaccine. Trimming at V came to 6 bases and at J to 3 bases, leaving 11 bases not matched to a gene. Germline V lookup: CDR1 KGHDR, CDR2 SFDVKD. This CDR3 region has 16 residues. This clone has a handful of counts. The antigen is undetermined. The protocol was immunoSEQ multiplex PCR, while the TCRdb copy is restricted to in-frame clones and leaves out a portion. The table records some 120,000 clones, approximately 87% of them present only once. Points from the study as a whole: In a largely white British group with more females than males, clonal diversity was possibly underestimated.

The sequencing here drew on peripheral blood, taken on day 0 of AZD1222 vaccination. This TCR was recovered from an adult in good health. The chain carries TRBV24-1 and TRBJ2-3, with 7 bases matching TRBD1. The CDR3 protein is CATSLSRQGWTDTQYF. In DNA form, the CDR3 reads TGTGCCACCAGTCTCTCGAGACAGGGATGGACAGATACGCAGTATTTT.